This T cell receptor (beta chain) was retrieved from a study of vaccination and CD4 T cells after COVID-19. Study overall: Convalescent persons amounted to six males plus four females, two of whom were Hispanic. Overlapping spike peptides of SARS-CoV-2, HCoV-NL63, HCoV-OC43 and HCoV-229E were used, and cells were stimulated with them.

Sequenced with the Oncomine TCR Beta short-read assay was DNA taken from cultured CD4+ T cells. DNA came from CD4+ T cells after culture. TCRdb reanalysed the PCR reads using MiXCR and keeps one entry per CDR3 protein. The sample has approximately 23,000 distinct CDR3 sequences; around two fifths are singletons. Trimming took off 5 bases at V and 4 bases at J, with 9 bases between the two ends. The CDR3 runs 12 residues. CDR1 and CDR2 (germline): MDHEN, SYDVKM. This sample's time point: late sampling 161 to 241 days after vaccination in three convalescent patients. The sample's treatment: approximately 10-day PBMC culture with coronavirus spike peptide pools or control peptides (ViraFEST assay). About this clonotype itself: No antigen is known for it.

The chain combines TRBV28 with TRBJ2-7; no definite D call. This receptor was taken from a human donor who had recovered from COVID-19. The material sequenced was CD4+ T cells from blood, cultured in vitro, taken about 7 months after SARS-CoV-2 vaccination. DNA of the CDR3: TGTGCCAGCAGTCTCACTGGATACGAGCAGTACTTC. Protein: CASSLTGYEQYF. The variable domain in full, with the rest retrieved from reference TRBV28 and TRBJ2-7, is DVKVTQSSRYLVKRTGEKVFLECVQDMDHENMFWYRQDPGLGLRLIYFSYDVKMKEKGDIPEGYSVSREKKERFSLILESASTNQTSMYLCASSLTGYEQYFGPGTRLTVT.